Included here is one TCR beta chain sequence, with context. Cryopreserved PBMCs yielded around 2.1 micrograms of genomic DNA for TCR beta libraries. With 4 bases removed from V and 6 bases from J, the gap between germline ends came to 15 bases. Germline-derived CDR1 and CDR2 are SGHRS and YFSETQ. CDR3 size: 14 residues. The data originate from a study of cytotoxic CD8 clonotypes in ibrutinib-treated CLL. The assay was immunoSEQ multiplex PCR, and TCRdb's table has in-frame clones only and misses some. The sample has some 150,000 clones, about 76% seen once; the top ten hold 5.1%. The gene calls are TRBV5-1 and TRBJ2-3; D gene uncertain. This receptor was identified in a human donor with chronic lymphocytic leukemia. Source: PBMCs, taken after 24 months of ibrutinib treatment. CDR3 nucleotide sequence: TGCGCCAGCAGCCTGACGGAGAACGTGGATACGCAGTATTTT. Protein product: CASSLTENVDTQYF. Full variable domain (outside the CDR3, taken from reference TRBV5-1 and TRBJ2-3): KAGVTQTPRYLIKTRGQQVTLSCSPISGHRSVSWYQQTPGQGLQFLFEYFSETQRNKGNFPGRFSGRQFSNSRSEMNVSTLELGDSALYLCASSLTENVDTQYFGPGTRLTVL.